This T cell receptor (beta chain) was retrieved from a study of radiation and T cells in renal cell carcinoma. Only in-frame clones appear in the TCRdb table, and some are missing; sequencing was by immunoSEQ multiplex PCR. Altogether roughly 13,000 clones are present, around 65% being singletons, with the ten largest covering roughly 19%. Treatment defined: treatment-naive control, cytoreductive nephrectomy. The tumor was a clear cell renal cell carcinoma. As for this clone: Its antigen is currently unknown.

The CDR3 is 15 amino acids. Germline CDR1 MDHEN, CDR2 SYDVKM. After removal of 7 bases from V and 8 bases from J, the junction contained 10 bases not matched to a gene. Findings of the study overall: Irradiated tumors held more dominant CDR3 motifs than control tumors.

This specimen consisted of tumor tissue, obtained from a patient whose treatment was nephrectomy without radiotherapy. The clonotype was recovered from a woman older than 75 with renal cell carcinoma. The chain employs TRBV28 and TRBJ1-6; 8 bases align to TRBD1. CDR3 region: CASTQGQGWDSPLHF. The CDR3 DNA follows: TGTGCCAGCACCCAAGGACAGGGCTGGGATTCACCCCTCCACTTT.